This TCR beta chain appears in the sequencing data of a study of early T cells in non-severe SARS-CoV-2 infection. CDR3 length: 12 amino acids. Germline CDR1 is SQVTM and CDR2 is ANQGSEA. V was pared by 2 bases and J by 8 bases, with 12 bases between. A few counts support this clonotype. The TCR library protocol attached unique molecular identifiers to the individual cDNA molecules. Each CDR3 protein gets one entry after TCRdb re-called the 5' RACE reads with MiXCR. In the table there are tens of thousands of distinct CDR3 sequences, 10% to 12% of which are singletons. The source of this sequence is an adult who was a healthcare worker with PCR-confirmed SARS-CoV-2 infection or an uninfected control (not recorded which). The chain is built from TRBV29-1 and TRBJ1-2, with TRBD1 as a possible D gene (6 bases). The sequenced sample was whole blood, obtained at baseline. CDR3: CSVEIGQKGYTF. The CDR3 nucleotides read TGCAGCGTTGAAATTGGACAGAAGGGCTACACCTTC.